The rows below give T cell receptor beta chains drawn from one sample of a study of neurological immune-mediated disorders. TCRdb reanalysed the 5' RACE reads using MiXCR and keeps one entry per CDR3 protein. The sample yields 55,000 to 70,000 distinct CDR3 sequences, roughly 11% seen once. Sequencing was done on a sample of PBMCs. These receptors all come from a man in his 60s in good health. Both conserved end residues are part of each CDR3. A D gene is named only where the DNA matches it firmly. Not every row has a clone size; where given, it reads once, few, many or a size class.

>TRBV6-5|many|.|TRBJ1-5
TGTGCCAGCAGTTACTCAGGTTCGGGGGGCGGCAATCAGCCCCAGCATTTT
CASSYSGSGGGNQPQHF
>TRBV4-2|many|.|TRBJ1-5
TGTGCCAGCAGCCAAGAGTCAGGGATTGAGGTCAATCAGCCCCAGCATTTT
CASSQESGIEVNQPQHF
>TRBV6-5|many|.|TRBJ2-7
TGTGCCAGCAGTTACGGGAAACAGGGCTACGAGCAGTACTTC
CASSYGKQGYEQYF
>TRBV29-1|.|TRBD1|TRBJ1-4
TGCAGCGTGGGCCCGGGACAGTACGACCCGCGGGGAGAAAAACTGTTTTTT
CSVGPGQYDPRGEKLFF
>TRBV5-1|many|TRBD2|TRBJ2-5
TGCGCCAGCAGCTTGAGCGGGGGGACACAAGAGACCCAGTACTTC
CASSLSGGTQETQYF
>TRBV9|.|.|TRBJ1-1
TGTGCCAGCAGCGTACAGCAAGGACAGAACACTGAAGCTTTCTTT
CASSVQQGQNTEAFF
>TRBV7-2|many|TRBD2|TRBJ2-7
TGTGCCAGCAGCGTTACCGGGACTAGCGGGGGAGACTCCTACGAGCAGTACTTC
CASSVTGTSGGDSYEQYF
>TRBV7-2|many|TRBD1|TRBJ2-5
TGTGCCAGCAGCTCCAACAGGGGGAGCACGGCAGAGACCCAGTACTTC
CASSSNRGSTAETQYF
>TRBV20-1|many|.|TRBJ2-1
TGCAGCCCCATTTCAGGAGGGGGGGCAGATGAGCAGTTCTTC
CSPISGGGADEQFF
>TRBV27|.|.|TRBJ1-6
TGTGCCAGCGGGTACTGGGTGCCTAATTCACCCCTCCACTTT
CASGYWVPNSPLHF
>TRBV9|many|TRBD1|TRBJ2-1
TGTGCCAGCGGACGGCTCCGGGACAGGGGGCTACGGGAGCAGTTCTTC
CASGRLRDRGLREQFF
>TRBV5-1|.|.|TRBJ2-5
TGCGCCAGCAGCCACCTAGGGGGCGGGGGGTTTGAGACCCAGTACTTC
CASSHLGGGGFETQYF
>TRBV5-1|many|TRBD1|TRBJ2-5
TGCGCCAGCAGCTTCGGACAGGGGAAGACCCAGTACTTC
CASSFGQGKTQYF
>TRBV28|few|.|TRBJ1-2
TGTGCCAGCAGTTCCCGCCGGGCGGGGGGAAACTATGGCTACACCTTC
CASSSRRAGGNYGYTF
>TRBV7-2|many|.|TRBJ2-3
TGTGCCAGCAGCTCGGTCACAGATACGCAGTATTTT
CASSSVTDTQYF
>TRBV14|many|.|TRBJ2-7
TGTGCCAGCAGCCTAAAAAGGGATAGGGTCTACGAGCAGTACTTC
CASSLKRDRVYEQYF
>TRBV20-1|many|.|TRBJ1-2
TGCAGTGCTAGAGGCCCAGGGGATCGGGACTATGGCTACACCTTC
CSARGPGDRDYGYTF
>TRBV10-3|many|.|TRBJ1-2
TGTGCCATCAGTGAGTCCGCAGGGTTAGGCTACACCTTC
CAISESAGLGYTF
>TRBV7-9|many|TRBD1|TRBJ2-5
TGTGCCAGCAGCCTTACCGGACAGGGGGCTAGGGAGACCCAGTACTTC
CASSLTGQGARETQYF
>TRBV20-1|many|.|TRBJ2-2
TGCAGTGCTAGAGTTCCGTACGGGGACCCAACCGGGGAGCTGTTTTTT
CSARVPYGDPTGELFF
>TRBV20-1|many|TRBD1|TRBJ1-2
TGCAGTGCAAACAGGGGGAGCGGTGGCTACACCTTC
CSANRGSGGYTF
>TRBV28|many|.|TRBJ1-2
TGTGCCAGCAGTCCCCGGGGTGGCTACACCTTC
CASSPRGGYTF
>TRBV7-2|once|.|TRBJ2-4
TGTGCCAGCCCATCCAGGGGGGTGCAGGCCAAAAACATTCAGTACTTC
CASPSRGVQAKNIQYF
>TRBV10-3|many|TRBD2|TRBJ2-3
TGTGCCATCAATCGGGGGACTAGCGGGGCAGATACGCAGTATTTT
CAINRGTSGADTQYF
>TRBV6-5|many|TRBD1|TRBJ1-2
TGTGCCAGCAGTCGACAGGGGGTTGACTATGGCTACACCTTC
CASSRQGVDYGYTF
>TRBV5-1|many|TRBD1|TRBJ2-7
TGCGCCAGCAGCCGAGGGGGACAGGGGTCCTACGAGCAGTACTTC
CASSRGGQGSYEQYF
>TRBV12-3/TRBV12-4|many|.|TRBJ1-6
TGTGCCAGCAGTTTAGCGCATAGGGGGAGCTCCTATAATTCACCCCTCCACTTT
CASSLAHRGSSYNSPLHF
>TRBV29-1|many|.|TRBJ2-3
TGCAGCGCCGACGGTGGGGCCACAGATACGCAGTATTTT
CSADGGATDTQYF
>TRBV3-1|many|TRBD1|TRBJ1-1
TGTGCCAGCAGCCAAGCGTGGACAGGGGAAGGGGCTGAAGCTTTCTTT
CASSQAWTGEGAEAFF
>TRBV20-1|many|.|TRBJ2-2
TGCAGTGCTAGAAGGCGGGGGAACACCGGGGAGCTGTTTTTT
CSARRRGNTGELFF
>TRBV2|many|TRBD2|TRBJ2-1
TGTGCCAGCAAGCCTAGCGGGGGGACTTCACCCACCCGTTACAATGAGCAGTTCTTC
CASKPSGGTSPTRYNEQFF
>TRBV5-1|many|TRBD2|TRBJ2-7
TGCGCCAGCAGCACGGCCGGGTCGGGGGGGTCCTACGAGCAGTACTTC
CASSTAGSGGSYEQYF
>TRBV10-3|.|.|TRBJ1-1
TGTGCCATCAGTGATGAGGGTTTGATCACTGAAGCTTTCTTT
CAISDEGLITEAFF
>TRBV5-1|many|.|TRBJ2-7
TGCGCCAGCAGCTTGTCAGGGGTTGACGAGCAGTACTTC
CASSLSGVDEQYF
>TRBV20-1|many|.|TRBJ1-6
TGCAGTGGGGAAATGAGCAGGGCATCACCCCTCCACTTT
CSGEMSRASPLHF
>TRBV20-1|many|.|TRBJ1-4
TGCAGTGCTAGAGATTCCTACTCAACTAATGAAAAACTGTTTTTT
CSARDSYSTNEKLFF
>TRBV5-1|many|.|TRBJ1-2
TGCGCCAGCAAGCCCACAGATAACTATGGCTACACCTTC
CASKPTDNYGYTF
>TRBV9|many|TRBD2|TRBJ2-3
TGTGCCAGCAGCGTGGGACTAGCGGGGGGCAACACAGATACGCAGTATTTT
CASSVGLAGGNTDTQYF
>TRBV3-1|many|TRBD2|TRBJ2-7
TGTGCCAGCAGCCTCAAGCGGGGGGGCTGGGGTGAGCAGTACTTC
CASSLKRGGWGEQYF
>TRBV6-6|.|TRBD1|TRBJ1-5
TGTGCCAGCAGCGACAGGGGTCAGCCCCAGCATTTT
CASSDRGQPQHF
>TRBV9|.|.|TRBJ1-6
TGTGCCAGCAGCCAACGACAGAGTGATTCACCCCTCCACTTT
CASSQRQSDSPLHF
>TRBV28|many|.|TRBJ1-5
TGTGCCAGCAGTTTATTCCGGGACACCAATCAGCCCCAGCATTTT
CASSLFRDTNQPQHF
>TRBV19|many|.|TRBJ2-1
TGTGCCACCAGTGGGGTAGGGAATGAGCAGTTCTTC
CATSGVGNEQFF
>TRBV7-3|.|TRBD2|TRBJ2-1
TGTGCCAGCAGCCCCCGGACTAGCGGGTTGTACAATGAGCAGTTCTTC
CASSPRTSGLYNEQFF
>TRBV20-1|many|TRBD2|TRBJ2-3
TGCAGTGCTAGAGACCCGAGGGGGACTAGCGGAACAGATACGCAGTATTTT
CSARDPRGTSGTDTQYF
>TRBV29-1|many|.|TRBJ1-4
TGCAGCGGGGGGTATAATGAAAAACTGTTTTTT
CSGGYNEKLFF
>TRBV5-1|many|.|TRBJ1-5
TGCGCCAGCAGCTTGGCCAGCTACGACGGACCCCAGCATTTT
CASSLASYDGPQHF
>TRBV5-1|many|TRBD2|TRBJ2-2
TGCGCCAGCAGCTTGAGGCTCGGGGGGACCGGGGAGCTGTTTTTT
CASSLRLGGTGELFF
>TRBV20-1|many|.|TRBJ2-5
TGCAGTGCTATTAGGGAGACCCAGTACTTC
CSAIRETQYF
>TRBV5-1|many|TRBD2|TRBJ2-1
TGCGCCAGCAGCTTGCTTCCTAGCGGGGGGGCCTACAATGAGCAGTTCTTC
CASSLLPSGGAYNEQFF
>TRBV4-3|many|.|TRBJ1-4
TGCGCCAGCAGCCTCTGGGGCCCCAGGGAAAAACTGTTTTTT
CASSLWGPREKLFF
>TRBV7-8|.|TRBD2|TRBJ2-7
TGTGCCAGCAGCCTAGGACTAGCGGCTTACGAGCAGTACTTC
CASSLGLAAYEQYF
>TRBV18|many|.|TRBJ1-5
TGTGCCAGCTCACCTCCGGGGGATAGGGGGCAGCCCCAGCATTTT
CASSPPGDRGQPQHF
>TRBV7-2|many|.|TRBJ1-1
TGTGCCAGCAGCCCGCACCGACAGAAGAACACTGAAGCTTTCTTT
CASSPHRQKNTEAFF
>TRBV6-5|many|.|TRBJ1-6
TGTGCCAGCAGTTACGACAGATATAATTCACCCCTCCACTTT
CASSYDRYNSPLHF